This T cell receptor (beta chain) was recorded in a study of breast tumors, draining lymph nodes, adjacent tissues. Study observations and caveats: Luminal-like breast cancer showed significantly greater tumor-nontumor repertoire similarity than basal-like breast cancer did. Tumor T cell lymph node origin was a supported hypothesis, not proven.

Germline V gene sequence: CDR1 SGHTA, CDR2 FQGTGA. The CDR3 is 20 residues long. V lost 4 bases to trimming and J lost 3 bases; unmatched junction nucleotides: 22. Details on this clonotype: Antigen unknown.

Samples came from axillary lymph nodes draining the breast cancer. TCRdb reanalysed the multiplex PCR reads using MiXCR and keeps one entry per CDR3 protein. The repertoire holds around 130,000 distinct CDR3 sequences, with 32% as singletons. The receptor comes from a female donor with breast cancer. Some clones in this sample may be carry-over from other donors' samples. The chain uses TRBV7-3 and TRBJ2-5, with TRBD2 matching 8 bases. The specimen was axillary lymph node tissue. CDR3 bases: TGTGCCAGCAGCTCAAACCCTTTAGGTCAGCGGGGGAGCCCCAAAGAGACCCAGTACTTC. Amino acids: CASSSNPLGQRGSPKETQYF.